One sample yielded the 9 T cell receptor beta chains listed below, sequenced in a study of response to subunit inactivated influenza vaccine. Each CDR3 protein gets one entry after TCRdb re-called the RT-PCR reads with MiXCR. The sample has roughly 670,000 distinct CDR3 sequences, 13% to 15% seen once; the top ten hold less than 8.5%. Here the sequenced sample was PBMCs from blood, taken 14 to 15 days before vaccination. These receptor sequences come from a man aged 50 to 60 who received an inactivated influenza vaccine.

This rearrangement joins TRBV20-1 to TRBJ1-1; D gene uncertain. V was shortened by 3 bases and J by 9 bases, with 11 bases between the two germline ends. Germline V gene data show CDR1 as DFQATT and CDR2 as SNEGSKA (reference sequence). The CDR3 has 11 residues. The CDR3 DNA is TGCAGTGCTAGTCCCGGGGTTAAAGCTTTCTTT. Residues: CSASPGVKAFF.

This clonotype was seen only a few times. V is TRBV20-1 and J is TRBJ2-1; D could derive from TRBD1 or TRBD2 (5 bases each). V lost 1 base, J lost 5 bases, and 15 bases lay in between. CDR1 and CDR2 (germline): DFQATT, SNEGSKA (reference sequence). CDR3 length: 15 residues. The CDR3 coding sequence is TGCAGTGCTAGAGCCGGGACCTCGCCTGACAATGAGCAGTTCTTC. Translating gives CSARAGTSPDNEQFF.

This clonotype was picked up many times. The chain couples TRBV20-1 to TRBJ2-7; D is ambiguous. Germline-derived CDR1 and CDR2 are DFQATT and SNEGSKA (reference sequence). CDR3 length: 11 amino acids. CDR3 DNA: TGCAGGGGGTTAGTCTGCTCCGAGCAGTACTTC. It encodes CRGLVCSEQYF.

This chain joins TRBV29-1 and TRBJ2-3; no clear D. The V end was cut by 4 bases, the J end by 2 bases, with 13 bases between. This CDR3 contains 14 residues. CDR1 and CDR2 from the germline V gene are SQVTM and ANQGSEA. The CDR3 DNA reads as TGCAGCGTTGCCGAATCACGGTTCACAGATACGCAGTATTTT. It translates to CSVAESRFTDTQYF.

This chain joins TRBV5-1 and TRBJ2-5, with 10 bases aligning to TRBD2. V lost 2 bases to trimming and J lost 5 bases; unmatched junction nucleotides: 9. Germline CDR1 SGHRS, CDR2 YFSETQ. This CDR3 contains 16 residues. CDR3 protein: CASSLRTSGGVETQYF. CDR3 bases: TGCGCCAGCAGCTTACGGACTAGCGGAGGTGTTGAGACCCAGTACTTC.

The gene calls are TRBV6-4 and TRBJ1-1; 12 bases are a match to TRBD1. CDR1 and CDR2 from the germline V gene are MRHNA and SNTAGT. There are 18 residues in the CDR3. The CDR3: CTICLAPGQGAGNTEAFF. As DNA, the CDR3 is TGTACCATCTGTTTAGCGCCGGGACAGGGGGCGGGAAACACTGAAGCTTTCTTT.

A few counts support this clonotype. The rearrangement joins TRBV6-6 to TRBJ1-2; no definite D call. The V end lost 6 bases, the J end lost 5 bases, and 4 bases lay between the germline ends. This CDR3 has 10 amino acids. CDR1 and CDR2 from the germline V gene are MNHNY and SVGAGI (reference sequence). CDR3 sequence (DNA): TGTGCCAGCAGGGAATATGGCTACACCTTC. Translated: CASREYGYTF.

The rearrangement links TRBV15 to TRBJ2-2; 7 bases align to TRBD1. J lost 0 bases, V lost 8 bases, and 6 bases had no gene match. CDR1 LNHNV and CDR2 YYDKDF come from the germline V gene (reference sequence). The CDR3 totals 15 residues. The CDR3 DNA is TGTGCCACCGCCCGGACAGGAACGAACACCGGGGAGCTGTTTTTT. This sequence encodes CATARTGTNTGELFF.

In this sample, this clonotype turned up many times. The chain is built from TRBV29-1 and TRBJ2-1; TRBD2 matches at 14 bases. Germline V gene data show CDR1 as SQVTM and CDR2 as ANQGSEA. The trim removed 8 bases at V and 7 bases at J, leaving 10 bases unmatched. There are 15 residues in the CDR3. The CDR3 nucleotides are TGCAGCTTCCTAGGCGGGACTAGCGGGGGAAATGAGCAGTTCTTC. Translated: CSFLGGTSGGNEQFF.